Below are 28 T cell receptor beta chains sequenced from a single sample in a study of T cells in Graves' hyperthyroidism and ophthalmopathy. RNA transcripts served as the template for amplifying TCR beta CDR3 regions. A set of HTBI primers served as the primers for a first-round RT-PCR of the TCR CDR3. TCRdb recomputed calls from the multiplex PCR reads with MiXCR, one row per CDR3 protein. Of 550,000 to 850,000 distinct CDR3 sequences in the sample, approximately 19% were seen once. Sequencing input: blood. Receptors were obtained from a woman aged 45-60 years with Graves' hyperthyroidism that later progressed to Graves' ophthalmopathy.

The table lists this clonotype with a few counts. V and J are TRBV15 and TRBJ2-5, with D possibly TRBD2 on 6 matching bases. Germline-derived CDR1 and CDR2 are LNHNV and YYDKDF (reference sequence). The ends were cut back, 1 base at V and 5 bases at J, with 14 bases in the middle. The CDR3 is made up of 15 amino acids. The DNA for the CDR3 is TGTGCCACCAGCAGAGGGCGGGATGGCCGGGAGACCCAGTACTTC. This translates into CATSRGRDGRETQYF.

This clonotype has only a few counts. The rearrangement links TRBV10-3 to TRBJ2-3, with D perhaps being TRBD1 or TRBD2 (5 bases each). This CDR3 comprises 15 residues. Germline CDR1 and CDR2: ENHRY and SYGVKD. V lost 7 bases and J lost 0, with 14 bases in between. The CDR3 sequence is CAIKLRDVSTDTQYF. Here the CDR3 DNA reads TGTGCCATCAAACTCCGGGACGTAAGCACAGATACGCAGTATTTT.

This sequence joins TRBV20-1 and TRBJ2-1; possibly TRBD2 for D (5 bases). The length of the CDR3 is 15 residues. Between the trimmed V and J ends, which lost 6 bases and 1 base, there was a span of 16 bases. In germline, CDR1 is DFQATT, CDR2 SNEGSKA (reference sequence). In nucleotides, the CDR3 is TGCAGTGCGGAACGGGGTGTAGGTTCCTACAATGAGCAGTTCTTC. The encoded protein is CSAERGVGSYNEQFF.

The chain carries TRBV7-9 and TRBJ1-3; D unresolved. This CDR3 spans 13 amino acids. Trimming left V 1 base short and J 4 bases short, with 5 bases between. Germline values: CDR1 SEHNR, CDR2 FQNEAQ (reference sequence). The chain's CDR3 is CASSLVFGNTIYF. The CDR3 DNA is TGTGCCAGCAGCTTAGTGTTCGGAAACACCATATATTTT.

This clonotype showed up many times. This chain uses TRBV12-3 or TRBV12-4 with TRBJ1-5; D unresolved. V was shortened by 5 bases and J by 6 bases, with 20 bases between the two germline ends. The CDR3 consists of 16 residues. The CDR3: CASSDNREFPFQPQHF. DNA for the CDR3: TGTGCCAGCAGTGACAATCGGGAGTTCCCTTTTCAGCCCCAGCATTTT.

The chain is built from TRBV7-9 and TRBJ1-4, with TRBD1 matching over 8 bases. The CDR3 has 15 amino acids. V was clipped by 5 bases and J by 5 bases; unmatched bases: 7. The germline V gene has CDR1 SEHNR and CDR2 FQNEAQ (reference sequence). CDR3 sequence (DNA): TGTGCCAGCAGCGTCACAGGGGGGGTAAATGAAAAACTGTTTTTT. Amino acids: CASSVTGGVNEKLFF. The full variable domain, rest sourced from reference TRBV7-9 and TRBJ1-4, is DTGVSQNPRHKITKRGQNVTFRCDPISEHNRLYWYRQTLGQGPEFLTYFQNEAQLEKSRLLSDRFSAERPKGSFSTLEIQRTEQGDSAMYLCASSVTGGVNEKLFFGSGTQLSVL.

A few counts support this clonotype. CDR3 sequence reads: CSARGIRVGDTDATNEKLFF. The DNA of the CDR3 is TGCAGTGCTAGAGGTATCAGAGTGGGGGACACCGATGCAACTAATGAAAAACTGTTTTTT. V and J are TRBV20-1 and TRBJ1-4; possible D gene TRBD1, 6 bases. This CDR3 spans 20 amino acids. Trimming cost V 1 base and J 0 bases, with 24 bases left between them. Germline V lookup: CDR1 DFQATT, CDR2 SNEGSKA (reference sequence).

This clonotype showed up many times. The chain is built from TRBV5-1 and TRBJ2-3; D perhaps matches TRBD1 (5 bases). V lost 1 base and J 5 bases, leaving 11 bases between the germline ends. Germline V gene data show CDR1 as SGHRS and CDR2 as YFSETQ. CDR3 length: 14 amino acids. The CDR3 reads CASSLKGSGDTQYF. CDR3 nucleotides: TGCGCCAGCAGCTTGAAGGGGTCCGGAGATACGCAGTATTTT.

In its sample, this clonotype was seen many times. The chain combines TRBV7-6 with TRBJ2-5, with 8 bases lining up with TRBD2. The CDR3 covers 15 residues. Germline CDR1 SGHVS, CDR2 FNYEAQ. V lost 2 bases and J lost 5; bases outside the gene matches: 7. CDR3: CASSLLAGPGETQYF. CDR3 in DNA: TGTGCCAGCAGCTTATTAGCGGGACCGGGGGAGACCCAGTACTTC. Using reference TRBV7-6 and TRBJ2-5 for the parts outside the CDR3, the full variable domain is GAGVSQSPRYKVTKRGQDVALRCDPISGHVSLYWYRQALGQGPEFLTYFNYEAQQDKSGLPNDRFSAERPEGSISTLTIQRTEQRDSAMYRCASSLLAGPGETQYFGPGTRLLVL.

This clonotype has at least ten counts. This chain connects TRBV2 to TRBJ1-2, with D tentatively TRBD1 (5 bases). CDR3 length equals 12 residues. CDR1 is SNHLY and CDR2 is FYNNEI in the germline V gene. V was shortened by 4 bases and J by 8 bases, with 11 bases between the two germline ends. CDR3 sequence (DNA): TGTGCCAGCAGTGCTGGGGCTGAAGGCTACACCTTC. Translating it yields CASSAGAEGYTF.

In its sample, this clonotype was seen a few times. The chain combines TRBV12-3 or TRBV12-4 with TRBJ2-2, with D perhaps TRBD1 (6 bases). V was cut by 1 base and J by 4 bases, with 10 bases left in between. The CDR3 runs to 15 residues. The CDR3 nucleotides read TGTGCCAGCAGTTTAGGAGGGGGTCCCACCGGGGAGCTGTTTTTT. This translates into CASSLGGGPTGELFF.

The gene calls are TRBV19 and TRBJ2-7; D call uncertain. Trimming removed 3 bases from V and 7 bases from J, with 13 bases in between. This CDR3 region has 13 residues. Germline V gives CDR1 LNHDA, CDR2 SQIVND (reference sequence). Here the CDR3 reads CASSIFPTGEQYF. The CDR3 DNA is TGTGCCAGTAGTATTTTTCCCACTGGGGAGCAGTACTTC. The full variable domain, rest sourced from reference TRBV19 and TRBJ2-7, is DGGITQSPKYLFRKEGQNVTLSCEQNLNHDAMYWYRQDPGQGLRLIYYSQIVNDFQKGDIAEGYSVSREKKESFPLTVTSAQKNPTAFYLCASSIFPTGEQYFGPGTRLTVT.

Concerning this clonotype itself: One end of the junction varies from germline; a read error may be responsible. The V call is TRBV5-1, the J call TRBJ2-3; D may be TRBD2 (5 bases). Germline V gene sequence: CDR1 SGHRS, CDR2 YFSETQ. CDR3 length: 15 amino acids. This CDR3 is CASGLESRSTDTQYF. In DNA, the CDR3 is TGTGCCAGCGGCTTGGAGAGCAGGAGCACAGATACGCAGTATTTT. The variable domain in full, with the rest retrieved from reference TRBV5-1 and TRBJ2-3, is KAGVTQTPRYLIKTRGQQVTLSCSPISGHRSVSWYQQTPGQGLQFLFEYFSETQRNKGNFPGRFSGRQFSNSRSEMNVSTLELGDSALYLCASGLESRSTDTQYFGPGTRLTVL.

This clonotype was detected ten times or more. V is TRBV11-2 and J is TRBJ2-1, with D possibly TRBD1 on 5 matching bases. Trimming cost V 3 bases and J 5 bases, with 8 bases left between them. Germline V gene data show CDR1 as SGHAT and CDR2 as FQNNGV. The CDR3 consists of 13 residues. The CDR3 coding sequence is TGTGCCAGCAGCTTGTTAGGGGACAATGAGCAGTTCTTC. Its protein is CASSLLGDNEQFF.

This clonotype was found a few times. The CDR3 DNA follows: TGTGCCAGTAGTATAGACAATTATAGCAATCAGCCCCAGCATTTT. Translated, it gives CASSIDNYSNQPQHF. The V call is TRBV19, the J call TRBJ1-5; the D is unclear. The CDR3 runs to 15 residues. Germline loops: CDR1 LNHDA, CDR2 SQIVND (reference sequence). V was cut by 0 bases and J by 0 bases, with 6 bases left in between.

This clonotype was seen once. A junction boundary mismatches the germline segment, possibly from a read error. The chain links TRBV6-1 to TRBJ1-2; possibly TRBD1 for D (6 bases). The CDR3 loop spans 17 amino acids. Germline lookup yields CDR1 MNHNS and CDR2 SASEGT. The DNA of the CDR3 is TGTGCCAGCAATGAAGGCAGGGGCGGATTTCTAGGTTATGGCTACACCTTC. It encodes CASNEGRGGFLGYGYTF.

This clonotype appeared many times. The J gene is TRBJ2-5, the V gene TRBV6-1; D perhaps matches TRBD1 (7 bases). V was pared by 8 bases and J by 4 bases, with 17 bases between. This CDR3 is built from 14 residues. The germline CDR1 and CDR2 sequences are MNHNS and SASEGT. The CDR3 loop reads CASRARQGGETQYF. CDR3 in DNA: TGTGCCAGCCGGGCTCGACAGGGAGGAGAGACCCAGTACTTC.

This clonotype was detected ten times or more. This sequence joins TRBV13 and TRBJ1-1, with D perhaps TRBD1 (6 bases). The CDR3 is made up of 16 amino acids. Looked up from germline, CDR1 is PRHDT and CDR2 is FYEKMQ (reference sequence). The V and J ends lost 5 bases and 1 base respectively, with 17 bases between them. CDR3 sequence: CASSLDSMGENTEAFF. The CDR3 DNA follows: TGTGCCAGCAGCCTGGACAGTATGGGGGAGAACACTGAAGCTTTCTTT.

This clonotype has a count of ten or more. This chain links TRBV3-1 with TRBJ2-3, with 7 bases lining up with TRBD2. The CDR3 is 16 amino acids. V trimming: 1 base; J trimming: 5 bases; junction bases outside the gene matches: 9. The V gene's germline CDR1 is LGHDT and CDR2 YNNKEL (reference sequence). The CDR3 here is CASSQGVERGGDTQYF. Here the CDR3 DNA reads TGTGCCAGCAGCCAAGGAGTTGAGCGGGGTGGAGATACGCAGTATTTT.

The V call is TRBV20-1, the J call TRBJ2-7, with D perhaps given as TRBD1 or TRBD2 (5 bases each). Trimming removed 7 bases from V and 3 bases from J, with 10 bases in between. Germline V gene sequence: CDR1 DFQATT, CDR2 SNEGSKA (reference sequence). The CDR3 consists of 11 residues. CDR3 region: CSVVGDYEQYF. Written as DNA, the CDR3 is TGCAGTGTCGTGGGGGACTACGAGCAGTACTTC.

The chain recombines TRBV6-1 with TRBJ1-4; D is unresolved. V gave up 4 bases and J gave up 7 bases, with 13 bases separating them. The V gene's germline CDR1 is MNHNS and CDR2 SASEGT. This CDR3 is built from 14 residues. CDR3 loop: CASSAWPPVEKLFF. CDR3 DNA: TGTGCCAGCAGTGCTTGGCCGCCGGTTGAAAAACTGTTTTTT.

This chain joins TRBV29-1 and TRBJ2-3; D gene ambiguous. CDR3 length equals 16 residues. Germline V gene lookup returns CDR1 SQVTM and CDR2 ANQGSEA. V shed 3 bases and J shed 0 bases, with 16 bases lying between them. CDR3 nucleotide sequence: TGCAGCGTTGACGAACAGAGACAAGCTAGCACAGATACGCAGTATTTT. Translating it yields CSVDEQRQASTDTQYF.

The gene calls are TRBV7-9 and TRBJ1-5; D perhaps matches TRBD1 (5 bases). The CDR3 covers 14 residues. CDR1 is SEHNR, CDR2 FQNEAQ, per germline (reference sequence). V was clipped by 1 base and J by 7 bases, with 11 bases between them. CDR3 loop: CASSLVGTGQPQHF. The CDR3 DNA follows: TGTGCCAGCAGCTTAGTTGGGACGGGGCAGCCCCAGCATTTT.

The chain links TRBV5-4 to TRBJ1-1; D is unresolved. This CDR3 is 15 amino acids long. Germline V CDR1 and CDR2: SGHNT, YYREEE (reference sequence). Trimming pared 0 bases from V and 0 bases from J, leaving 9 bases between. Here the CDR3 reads CASSLVQTMNTEAFF. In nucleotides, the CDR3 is TGTGCCAGCAGCTTGGTGCAGACAATGAACACTGAAGCTTTCTTT.

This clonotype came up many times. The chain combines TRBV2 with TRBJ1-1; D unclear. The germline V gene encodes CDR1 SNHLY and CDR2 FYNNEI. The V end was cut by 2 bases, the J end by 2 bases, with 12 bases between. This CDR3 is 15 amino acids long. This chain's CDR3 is CASSEIGQSNTEAFF. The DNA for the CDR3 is TGTGCCAGCAGTGAAATAGGGCAGAGCAACACTGAAGCTTTCTTT.

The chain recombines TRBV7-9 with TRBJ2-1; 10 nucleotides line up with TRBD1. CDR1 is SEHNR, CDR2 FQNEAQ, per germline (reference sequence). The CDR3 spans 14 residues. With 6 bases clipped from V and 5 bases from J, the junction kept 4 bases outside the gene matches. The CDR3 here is CASRYDRGHNEQFF. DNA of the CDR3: TGTGCCAGCAGATATGACAGGGGGCACAATGAGCAGTTCTTC.

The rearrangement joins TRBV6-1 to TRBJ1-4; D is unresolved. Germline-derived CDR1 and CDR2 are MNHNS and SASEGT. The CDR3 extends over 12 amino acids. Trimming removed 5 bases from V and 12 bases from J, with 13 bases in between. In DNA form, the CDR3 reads TGTGCCAGCAGTCGTGACCAAGAGGAACTGTTTTTT. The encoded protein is CASSRDQEELFF.

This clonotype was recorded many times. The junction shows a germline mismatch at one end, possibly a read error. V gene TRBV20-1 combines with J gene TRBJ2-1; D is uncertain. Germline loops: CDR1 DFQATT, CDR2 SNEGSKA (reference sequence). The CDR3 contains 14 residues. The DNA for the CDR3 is TGCAGTGATAGATACGTAACCCCCTCCGGTGAGCAGTTCTTC. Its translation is CSDRYVTPSGEQFF.